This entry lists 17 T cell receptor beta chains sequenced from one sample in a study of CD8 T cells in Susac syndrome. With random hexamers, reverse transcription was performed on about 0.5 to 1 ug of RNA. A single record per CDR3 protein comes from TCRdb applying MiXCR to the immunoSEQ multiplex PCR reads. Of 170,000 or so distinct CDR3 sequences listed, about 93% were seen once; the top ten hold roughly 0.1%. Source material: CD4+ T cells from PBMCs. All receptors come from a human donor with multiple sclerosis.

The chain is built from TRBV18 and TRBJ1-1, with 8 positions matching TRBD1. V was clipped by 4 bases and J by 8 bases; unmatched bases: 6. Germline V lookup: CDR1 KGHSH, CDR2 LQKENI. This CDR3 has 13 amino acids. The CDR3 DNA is TGTGCCAGCTCACTTCGGACAGGGTCGGAAGCTTTCTTT. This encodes CASSLRTGSEAFF.

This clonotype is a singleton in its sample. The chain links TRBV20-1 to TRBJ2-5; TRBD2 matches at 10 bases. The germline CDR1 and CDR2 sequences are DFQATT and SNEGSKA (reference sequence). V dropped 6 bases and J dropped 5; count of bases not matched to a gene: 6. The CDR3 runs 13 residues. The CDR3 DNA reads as TGCAGTGCGTTAGCGGGGGGTAGGGAGACCCAGTACTTC. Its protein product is CSALAGGRETQYF.

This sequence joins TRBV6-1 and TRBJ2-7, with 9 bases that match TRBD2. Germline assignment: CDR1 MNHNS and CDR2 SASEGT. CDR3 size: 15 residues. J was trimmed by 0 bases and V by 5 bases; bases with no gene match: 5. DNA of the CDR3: TGTGCCAGCAGTCCTAGCGGGAAAGGCTCCTACGAGCAGTACTTC. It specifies CASSPSGKGSYEQYF.

This chain's CDR3 is CSATPIPDTQYF. The CDR3 DNA sequence: TGCAGTGCTACCCCAATCCCGGATACGCAGTATTTT. The chain is built from TRBV20-1 and TRBJ2-3; D is undetermined. The germline gives CDR1 DFQATT, CDR2 SNEGSKA (reference sequence). Trimming pared 4 bases from V and 6 bases from J, leaving 11 bases between. This CDR3 has 12 residues.

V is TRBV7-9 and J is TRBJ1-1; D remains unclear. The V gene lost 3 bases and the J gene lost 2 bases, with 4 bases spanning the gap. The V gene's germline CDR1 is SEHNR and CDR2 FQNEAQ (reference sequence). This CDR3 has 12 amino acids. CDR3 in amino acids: CASSFPNTEAFF. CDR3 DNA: TGTGCCAGCAGCTTCCCCAACACTGAAGCTTTCTTT. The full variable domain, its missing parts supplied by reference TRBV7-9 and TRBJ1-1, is DTGVSQNPRHKITKRGQNVTFRCDPISEHNRLYWYRQTLGQGPEFLTYFQNEAQLEKSRLLSDRFSAERPKGSFSTLEIQRTEQGDSAMYLCASSFPNTEAFFGQGTRLTVV.

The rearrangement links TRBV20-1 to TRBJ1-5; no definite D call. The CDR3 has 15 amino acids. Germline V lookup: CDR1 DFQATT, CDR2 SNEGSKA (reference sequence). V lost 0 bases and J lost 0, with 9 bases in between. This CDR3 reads CSARDLRYSNQPQHF. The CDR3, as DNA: TGCAGTGCTAGAGATCTAAGGTATAGCAATCAGCCCCAGCATTTT.

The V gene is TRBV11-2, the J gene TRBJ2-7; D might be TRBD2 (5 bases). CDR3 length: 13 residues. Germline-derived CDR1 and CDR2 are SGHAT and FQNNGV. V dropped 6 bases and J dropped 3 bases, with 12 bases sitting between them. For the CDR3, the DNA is TGTGCCAGCAGTATACCCGGGGTCTACGAGCAGTACTTC. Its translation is CASSIPGVYEQYF. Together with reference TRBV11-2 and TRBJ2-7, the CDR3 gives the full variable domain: EAGVAQSPRYKIIEKRQSVAFWCNPISGHATLYWYQQILGQGPKLLIQFQNNGVVDDSQLPKDRFSAERLKGVDSTLKIQPAKLEDSAVYLCASSIPGVYEQYFGPGTRLTVT.

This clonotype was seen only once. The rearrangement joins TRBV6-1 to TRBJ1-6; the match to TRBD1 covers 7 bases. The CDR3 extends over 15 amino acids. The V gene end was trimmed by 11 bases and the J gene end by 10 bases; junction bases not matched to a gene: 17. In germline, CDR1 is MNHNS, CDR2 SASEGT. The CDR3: CACTAMTGIDSPLHF. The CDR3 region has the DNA TGTGCCTGCACTGCCATGACAGGGATCGACTCACCCCTCCACTTT.

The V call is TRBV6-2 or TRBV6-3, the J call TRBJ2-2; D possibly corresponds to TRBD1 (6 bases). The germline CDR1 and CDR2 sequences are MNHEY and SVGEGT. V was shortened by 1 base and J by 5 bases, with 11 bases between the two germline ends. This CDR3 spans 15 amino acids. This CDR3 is CASSYFGRGTGELFF. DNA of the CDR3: TGTGCCAGCAGTTACTTCGGCAGGGGTACCGGGGAGCTGTTTTTT.

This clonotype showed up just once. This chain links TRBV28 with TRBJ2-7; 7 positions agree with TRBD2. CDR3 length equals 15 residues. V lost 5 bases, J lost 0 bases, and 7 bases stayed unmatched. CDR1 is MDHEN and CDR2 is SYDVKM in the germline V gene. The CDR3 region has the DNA TGTGCCAGCAGTCCCGTCGAGCGGGACTCCTACGAGCAGTACTTC. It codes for CASSPVERDSYEQYF.

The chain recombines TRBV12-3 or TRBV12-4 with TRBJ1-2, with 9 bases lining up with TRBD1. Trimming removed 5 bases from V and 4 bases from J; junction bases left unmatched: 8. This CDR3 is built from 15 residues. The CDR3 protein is CASSPQQGAFYGYTF. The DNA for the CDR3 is TGTGCCAGCAGTCCCCAACAGGGGGCTTTCTATGGCTACACCTTC.

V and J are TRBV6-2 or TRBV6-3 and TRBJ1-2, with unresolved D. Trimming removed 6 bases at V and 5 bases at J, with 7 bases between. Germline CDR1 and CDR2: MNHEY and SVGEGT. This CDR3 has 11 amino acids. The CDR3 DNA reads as TGTGCCAGCAGGATTTTGTATGGCTACACCTTC. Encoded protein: CASRILYGYTF.

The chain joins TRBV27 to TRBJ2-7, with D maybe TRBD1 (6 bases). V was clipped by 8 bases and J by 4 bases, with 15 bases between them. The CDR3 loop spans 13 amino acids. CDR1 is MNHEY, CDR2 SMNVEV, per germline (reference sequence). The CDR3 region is CASAPDSRYEQYF. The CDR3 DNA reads TGTGCCAGCGCTCCGGACAGTCGTTACGAGCAGTACTTC.

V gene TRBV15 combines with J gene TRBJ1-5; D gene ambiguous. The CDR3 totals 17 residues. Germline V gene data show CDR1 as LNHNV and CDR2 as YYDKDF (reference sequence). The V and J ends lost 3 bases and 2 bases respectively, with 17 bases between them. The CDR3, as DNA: TGTGCCACCAGCAGTAGAGGAGCGGAGGGTGGCAATCAGCCCCAGCATTTT. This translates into CATSSRGAEGGNQPQHF.

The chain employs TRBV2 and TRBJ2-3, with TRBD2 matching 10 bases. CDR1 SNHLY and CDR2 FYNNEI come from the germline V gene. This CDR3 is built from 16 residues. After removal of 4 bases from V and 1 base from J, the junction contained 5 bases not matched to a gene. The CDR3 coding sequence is TGTGCCAGCAGTGCGAGGAGCGGGGGGGGCACAGATACGCAGTATTTT. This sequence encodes CASSARSGGGTDTQYF. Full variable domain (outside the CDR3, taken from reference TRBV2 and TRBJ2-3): EPEVTQTPSHQVTQMGQEVILRCVPISNHLYFYWYRQILGQKVEFLVSFYNNEISEKSEIFDDQFSVERPDGSNFTLKIRSTKLEDSAMYFCASSARSGGGTDTQYFGPGTRLTVL.

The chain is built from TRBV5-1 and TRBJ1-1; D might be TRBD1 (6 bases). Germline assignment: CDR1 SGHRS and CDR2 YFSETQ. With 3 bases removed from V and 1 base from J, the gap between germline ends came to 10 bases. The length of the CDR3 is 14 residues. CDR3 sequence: CASSSRQENTEAFF. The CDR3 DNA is TGCGCCAGCAGCTCAAGACAGGAGAACACTGAAGCTTTCTTT.

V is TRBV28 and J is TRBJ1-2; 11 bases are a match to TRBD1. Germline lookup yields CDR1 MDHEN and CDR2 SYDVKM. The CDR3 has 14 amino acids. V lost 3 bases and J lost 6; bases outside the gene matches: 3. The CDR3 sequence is CASSFRTGGNGYTF. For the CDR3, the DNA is TGTGCCAGCAGTTTCAGGACAGGGGGCAATGGCTACACCTTC.